This T cell receptor beta chain was found in a study of T cell repertoires in cytomegalovirus infection. On this clonotype: A clone one base away is much larger, so this may be a read error.

One entry per CDR3 protein, called by TCRdb with MiXCR from the reads. This table has 200,000 or so distinct CDR3 sequences, approximately 19% appearing once. Germline assignment: CDR1 SGHDN and CDR2 FVKESK. The CDR3 loop spans 16 amino acids. Trimming removed 0 bases from V and 3 bases from J, with 13 bases in between. V and J are TRBV14 and TRBJ2-3; D gene ambiguous. The sample consisted of PBMCs. The receptor was derived from a human donor in good health (CMV status not recorded). Some clones in this sample may be carry-over from other donors' samples. The CDR3 here is CASSQESVARTDTQYF. The CDR3 nucleotides read TGTGCCAGCAGCCAAGAGTCGGTGGCAAGGACAGATACGCAGTATTTT.